The clone carrying this T cell receptor (beta chain) showed up many times. From the RT-PCR reads, TCRdb called clonotypes with MiXCR, one entry per CDR3 protein. The table has more than 550,000 distinct CDR3 sequences, 14% seen once; the top ten hold 3.6%. This clonotype was obtained from a female donor in good health, serving as a healthy control. Sequencing was done on a sample of memory CD4+ T cells from blood.

CDR3 region: CSVEANIDEQYF. CDR3 DNA: TGCAGCGTTGAAGCGAACATAGACGAGCAGTACTTC. The chain employs TRBV29-1 and TRBJ2-7, with unresolved D. Germline lookup yields CDR1 SQVTM and CDR2 ANQGSEA. This CDR3 region has 12 residues. V lost 1 base and J 5 bases, leaving 9 bases between the germline ends.